This T cell receptor (beta chain) was observed in a study of beta chain features in type 1 diabetes. Of the isolated RNA, all was reverse transcribed, and so the sequenced material was expressed TCRB transcripts. Measured with immunoSEQ multiplex PCR; TCRdb has only the in-frame clones, and not every one. The table records around 250,000 clones, more than 13% of them present only once. Researchers reported sorting CD4+ naive, central memory, regulatory and stem cell-like memory cells via CD45RO/CCR7/CD25/CD127/CD95/CD27. Purity above 98% was achieved in all sorted populations. As concerns this clone: Its antigen remains unknown.

The study's findings and limits: The study found moderately but significantly shorter TCRB CDR3s in all four CD4+ subsets of Type 1 diabetes patients. The similarity of naive, central memory and Treg TCRB repertoires appeared greater among patients than among healthy donors. Patients with type 1 diabetes carried fewer insertions and had more deletions at their VDJ junctions.

This CDR3 contains 15 residues. Germline lookup yields CDR1 SGHTA and CDR2 FQGTGA. The ends were cut back, 1 base at V and 2 bases at J, with 10 bases in the middle. The sample taken for sequencing was naive CD4+ T cells from blood. The chain uses TRBV7-3 and TRBJ2-3; tentatively, D is TRBD1 (5 bases). This TCR came from a man younger than 45 with type 1 diabetes. For the CDR3, the DNA is TGTGCCAGCAGCTTAATACCAGGGTCCACAGATACGCAGTATTTT. Translated: CASSLIPGSTDTQYF.